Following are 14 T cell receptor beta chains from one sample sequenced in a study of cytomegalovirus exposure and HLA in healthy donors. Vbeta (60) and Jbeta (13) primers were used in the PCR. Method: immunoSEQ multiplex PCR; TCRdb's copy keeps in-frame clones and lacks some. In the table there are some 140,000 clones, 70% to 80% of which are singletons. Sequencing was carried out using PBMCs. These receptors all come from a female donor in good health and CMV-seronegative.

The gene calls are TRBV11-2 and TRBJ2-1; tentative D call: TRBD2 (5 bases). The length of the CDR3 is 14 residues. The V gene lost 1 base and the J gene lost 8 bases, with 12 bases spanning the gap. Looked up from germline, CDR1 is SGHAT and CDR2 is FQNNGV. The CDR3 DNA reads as TGTGCCAGCAGCTTAGTACCCAGCGGCGATGAGCAGTTCTTC. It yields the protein CASSLVPSGDEQFF.

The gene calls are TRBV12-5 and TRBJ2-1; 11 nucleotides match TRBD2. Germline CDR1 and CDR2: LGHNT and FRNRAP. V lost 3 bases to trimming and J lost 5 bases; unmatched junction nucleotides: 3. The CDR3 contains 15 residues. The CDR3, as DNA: TGTGCTAGTGGTTTAAGACTAGCGGGACACAATGAGCAGTTCTTC. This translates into CASGLRLAGHNEQFF.

In nucleotides, the CDR3 is TGTGCCAGCACCACCGACAGTTACACTGAAGCTTTCTTT. It yields the protein CASTTDSYTEAFF. The V and J genes are TRBV7-2 and TRBJ1-1; a possible D gene is TRBD1 (5 bases). Germline V lookup: CDR1 SGHTA, CDR2 FQGNSA. The CDR3 runs 13 residues. V lost 7 bases, J lost 3 bases, and 12 bases lay in between.

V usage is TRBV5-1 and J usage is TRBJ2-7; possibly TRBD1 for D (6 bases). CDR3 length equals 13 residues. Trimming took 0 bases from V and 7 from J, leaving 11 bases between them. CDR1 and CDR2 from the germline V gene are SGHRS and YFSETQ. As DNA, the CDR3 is TGCGCCAGCAGCTTGGAGCAGGGGCGGGAGCAGTACTTC. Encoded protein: CASSLEQGREQYF.

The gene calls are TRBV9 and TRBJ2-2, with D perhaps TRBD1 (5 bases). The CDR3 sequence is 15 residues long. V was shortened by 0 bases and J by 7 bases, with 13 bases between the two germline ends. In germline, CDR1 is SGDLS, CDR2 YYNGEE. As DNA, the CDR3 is TGTGCCAGCAGCGTAGAAGGGGTGGGCTTCGGGGAGCTGTTTTTT. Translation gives CASSVEGVGFGELFF.

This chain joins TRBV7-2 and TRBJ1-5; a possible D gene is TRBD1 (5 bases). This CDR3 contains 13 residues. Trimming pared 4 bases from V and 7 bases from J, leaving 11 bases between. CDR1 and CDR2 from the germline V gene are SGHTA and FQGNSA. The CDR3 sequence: CASSSRQGQPQHF. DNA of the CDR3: TGTGCCAGCAGCTCGCGTCAGGGCCAGCCCCAGCATTTT.

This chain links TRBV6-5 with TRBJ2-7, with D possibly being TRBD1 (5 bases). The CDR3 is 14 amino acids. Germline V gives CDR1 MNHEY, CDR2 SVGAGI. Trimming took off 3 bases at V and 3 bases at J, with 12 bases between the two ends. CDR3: CASSYRGFVYEQYF. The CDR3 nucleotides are TGTGCCAGCAGTTATAGGGGATTCGTCTACGAGCAGTACTTC.

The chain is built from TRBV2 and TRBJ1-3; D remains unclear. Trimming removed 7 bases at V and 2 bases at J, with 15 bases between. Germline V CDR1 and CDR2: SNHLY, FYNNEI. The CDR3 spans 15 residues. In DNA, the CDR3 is TGTGCCAGCACCATTGAGGTTTTAGCTGGAAACACCATATATTTT. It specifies CASTIEVLAGNTIYF.

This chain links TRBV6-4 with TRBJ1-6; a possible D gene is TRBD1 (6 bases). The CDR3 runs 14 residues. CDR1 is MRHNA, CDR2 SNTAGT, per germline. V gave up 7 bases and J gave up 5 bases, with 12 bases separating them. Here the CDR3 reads CASTETGHNSPLHF. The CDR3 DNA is TGTGCCAGCACCGAAACAGGGCATAATTCACCCCTCCACTTT.

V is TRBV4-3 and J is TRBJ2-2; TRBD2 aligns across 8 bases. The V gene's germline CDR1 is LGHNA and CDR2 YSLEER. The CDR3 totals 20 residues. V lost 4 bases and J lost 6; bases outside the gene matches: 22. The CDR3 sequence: CASSPFPGREAPSEPGELFF. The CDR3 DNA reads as TGCGCCAGCAGCCCCTTCCCTGGGCGGGAGGCCCCATCGGAGCCCGGGGAGCTGTTTTTT.

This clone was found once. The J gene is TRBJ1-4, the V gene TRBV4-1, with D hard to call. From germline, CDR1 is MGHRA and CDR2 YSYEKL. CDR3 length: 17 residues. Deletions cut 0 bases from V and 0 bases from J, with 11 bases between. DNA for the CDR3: TGCGCCAGCAGCCAAGACAATACAGAAACAACTAATGAAAAACTGTTTTTT. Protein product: CASSQDNTETTNEKLFF.

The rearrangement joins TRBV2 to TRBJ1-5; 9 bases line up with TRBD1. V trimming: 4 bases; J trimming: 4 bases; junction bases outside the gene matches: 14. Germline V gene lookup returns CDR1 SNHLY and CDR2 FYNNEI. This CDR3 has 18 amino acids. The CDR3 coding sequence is TGTGCCAGCAGTGGCCCCTCACCTGACAGGGGGGGAAATCAGCCCCAGCATTTT. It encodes CASSGPSPDRGGNQPQHF. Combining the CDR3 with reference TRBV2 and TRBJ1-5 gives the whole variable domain EPEVTQTPSHQVTQMGQEVILRCVPISNHLYFYWYRQILGQKVEFLVSFYNNEISEKSEIFDDQFSVERPDGSNFTLKIRSTKLEDSAMYFCASSGPSPDRGGNQPQHFGDGTRLSIL.

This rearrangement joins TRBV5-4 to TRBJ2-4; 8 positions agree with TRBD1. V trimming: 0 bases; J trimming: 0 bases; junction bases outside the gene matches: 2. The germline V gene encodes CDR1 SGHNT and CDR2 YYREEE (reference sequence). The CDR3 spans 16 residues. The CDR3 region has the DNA TGTGCCAGCAGCTTGGGGACAGGGAGAGCCAAAAACATTCAGTACTTC. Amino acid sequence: CASSLGTGRAKNIQYF.

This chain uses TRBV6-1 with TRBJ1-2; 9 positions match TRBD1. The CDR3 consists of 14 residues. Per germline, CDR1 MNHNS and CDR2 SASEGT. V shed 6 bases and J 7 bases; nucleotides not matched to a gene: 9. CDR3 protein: CASSWGTGGGGYTF. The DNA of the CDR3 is TGTGCCAGCAGCTGGGGAACAGGGGGCGGTGGCTACACCTTC.